These 5 T cell receptor beta chains originate from one sample sequenced in a study of blood T cell repertoires in COVID-19. Repertoires were generated with immunoSEQ multiplex PCR, while TCRdb's copy carries only in-frame clones and drops some. The table has some 150,000 clones, about 80% seen once. The source material was peripheral blood. The receptors originated from a woman in her 70s with acute or convalescent COVID-19.

This clone was counted between two and nine times. The chain recombines TRBV4-3 with TRBJ1-6, with D perhaps matching TRBD1 (6 bases). In germline, CDR1 is LGHNA, CDR2 YSLEER. The CDR3 sequence is 18 residues long. Trimming pared 4 bases from V and 5 bases from J, leaving 21 bases between. The CDR3 reads CASSPWGPPDSHNSPLHF. For the CDR3, the DNA is TGCGCCAGCAGCCCATGGGGTCCCCCGGACAGTCATAATTCACCCCTCCACTTT.

The V gene is TRBV30, the J gene TRBJ1-5; D is perhaps TRBD1 (5 bases). Germline V lookup: CDR1 GTSNPN, CDR2 SVGIG (reference sequence). V was clipped by 2 bases and J by 0 bases, with 11 bases between them. The CDR3 is made up of 15 amino acids. The CDR3 bases are TGTGCCTGGAGTTCGGGGACTCTTAGCAATCAGCCCCAGCATTTT. Its translation: CAWSSGTLSNQPQHF.

Turning to this clone: Distinct nucleotide sequences in the sample also encode this CDR3. The genes are TRBV28 and TRBJ1-5; 7 bases map to TRBD1. The germline V gene encodes CDR1 MDHEN and CDR2 SYDVKM. This CDR3 is built from 13 residues. The ends lost 4 bases at V and 6 bases at J; junction bases unmatched: 3. The CDR3 reads CASSSTGVQPQHF. CDR3 nucleotide sequence: TGTGCCAGCAGTTCCACAGGGGTTCAGCCCCAGCATTTT.

This chain links TRBV5-1 with TRBJ1-3, with 7 bases identical to TRBD1. Germline V gene sequence: CDR1 SGHRS, CDR2 YFSETQ. The V and J ends lost 4 bases and 0 bases, in that order; junction bases with no gene match: 4. The CDR3 consists of 15 residues. The CDR3 spells CASSSTGVSGNTIYF. For the CDR3, the DNA is TGCGCCAGCAGCAGCACAGGGGTCTCTGGAAACACCATATATTTT.

V is TRBV5-4 and J is TRBJ1-4, with 8 nucleotides matching TRBD1. Germline values: CDR1 SGHNT, CDR2 YYREEE (reference sequence). The CDR3 runs 17 residues. Trimming took 2 bases from V and 4 from J; bases not matched to a gene: 10. The CDR3 here is CASSFSPGTGYNEKLFF. The CDR3 DNA follows: TGTGCCAGCAGCTTTTCCCCCGGGACAGGTTATAATGAAAAACTGTTTTTT.